This TCR beta chain was sequenced for a study of shared clonotypes between healthy human individuals. The wider study: Researchers drew samples from two women and a few men aged 18 to 49. Study observations and caveats: Large depth notwithstanding, sorted-subset sequencing proved incomplete by rarefaction. With few donors, the genetic and exposure-history diversity represented was limited.

Positively selected for CCR7, the CD45RO-negative cells used as naive CD8 cells excluded terminally differentiated effector memory CD45RA+ cells. Trimming removed 0 bases at V and 13 bases at J, with 15 bases between. Germline lookup yields CDR1 SGHDT and CDR2 YYEEEE. CDR3 length equals 13 residues. Comment on this clone: The target antigen is unknown.

Profiled with immunoSEQ multiplex PCR; TCRdb holds only in-frame clones, not every one. This sample carries about 2,100,000 clones, about 92% of them seen once, and the ten largest clones take 1.7%. This rearrangement joins TRBV5-6 to TRBJ2-3, with D unresolved. This sequence originates from a man aged 18 to 29 in good health. Some clones in this sample may be carry-over from other donors' samples. Specimen: naive CD8+ T cells from PBMCs. The DNA of the CDR3 is TGTGCCAGCAGCTTGGGGGCCACCGGGTCGGAGTATTTT. Protein: CASSLGATGSEYF.